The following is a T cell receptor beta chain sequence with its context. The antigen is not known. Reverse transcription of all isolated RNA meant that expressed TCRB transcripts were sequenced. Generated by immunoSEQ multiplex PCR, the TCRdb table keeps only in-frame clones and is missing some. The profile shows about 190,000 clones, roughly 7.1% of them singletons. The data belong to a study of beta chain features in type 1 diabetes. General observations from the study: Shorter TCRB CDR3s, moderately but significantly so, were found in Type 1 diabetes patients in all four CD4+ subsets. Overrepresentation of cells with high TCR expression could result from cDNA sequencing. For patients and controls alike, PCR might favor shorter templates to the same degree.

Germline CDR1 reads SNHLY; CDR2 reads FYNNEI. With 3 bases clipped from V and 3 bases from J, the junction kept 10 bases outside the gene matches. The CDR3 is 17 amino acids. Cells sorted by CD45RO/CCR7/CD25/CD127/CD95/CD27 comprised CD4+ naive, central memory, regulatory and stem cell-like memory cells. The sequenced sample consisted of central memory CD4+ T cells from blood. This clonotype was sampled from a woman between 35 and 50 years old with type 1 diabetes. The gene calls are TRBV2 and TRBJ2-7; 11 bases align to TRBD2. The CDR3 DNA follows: TGTGCCAGCAGTGAGGGGACAGTCGGACTAGCGGGCTACGAGCAGTACTTC. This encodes CASSEGTVGLAGYEQYF. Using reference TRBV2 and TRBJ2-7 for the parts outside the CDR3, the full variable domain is EPEVTQTPSHQVTQMGQEVILRCVPISNHLYFYWYRQILGQKVEFLVSFYNNEISEKSEIFDDQFSVERPDGSNFTLKIRSTKLEDSAMYFCASSEGTVGLAGYEQYFGPGTRLTVT.